This TCR beta chain was identified during a study of cytomegalovirus exposure and HLA in healthy donors. The study, taken as a whole, reports: Immune exposure data for these donors was limited to CMV serostatus. Cytomegalovirus-associated TCR beta chains were listed, numbering 164. Several of the most significant clusters appeared, in a later analysis, to be linked to common viral pathogens.

With regard to this clone: What it binds is not known.

V lost 1 base, J lost 3 bases, and 5 bases stayed unmatched. CDR3 length: 16 residues. Germline V gene sequence: CDR1 SGHTA, CDR2 FQGNSA. Researchers ran the PCR with 60 Vbeta and 13 Jbeta primers. The assay was immunoSEQ multiplex PCR, and TCRdb's table has in-frame clones only and misses some. In all, the sample yields 80,000 or so clones. V is TRBV7-2 and J is TRBJ1-4; 7 bases are a match to TRBD1. This receptor was taken from a man aged 50 or older in good health and CMV-seropositive. The material sequenced was PBMCs. The CDR3 here is CASSLERGQANEKLFF. CDR3 nucleotide sequence: TGTGCCAGCAGCTTAGAGAGGGGGCAGGCTAATGAAAAACTGTTTTTT.